Detailed here is one T cell receptor (beta chain). Its antigen is still unknown. This record belongs to a study of OX40 agonist ivuxolimab in advanced cancers. Study-wide findings and caveats: The antigens recognized by the expanded peripheral T cells, that is their antigen specificity, were not determined.

Measured with immunoSEQ multiplex PCR; TCRdb has only the in-frame clones, and not every one. The table includes approximately 41,000 clones, around 85% detected once. Patients were excluded for autoimmune disease history or systemic immunosuppression. Germline V gives CDR1 LNHDA, CDR2 SQIVND (reference sequence). The CDR3 has 13 amino acids. J gave up 3 bases and V 8 bases, and 4 bases lay outside the gene matches. The sequences come from CD4+ or CD8+ T cells sorted from blood, collected in a trial of the OX40 agonist ivuxolimab. The source of this sequence is an adult with an advanced solid tumor such as melanoma, head and neck, liver or kidney cancer. The chain combines TRBV19 with TRBJ2-3, with 8 nucleotides matching TRBD2. The CDR3 nucleotides read TGTGCCAGTTTCACTAGCGGTACAGATACGCAGTATTTT. It encodes CASFTSGTDTQYF.